A selection of T cell receptor beta chains follows, all from one sample in a study of blood T cell repertoires in COVID-19. Only in-frame clones appear in the TCRdb table, and some are missing; sequencing was by immunoSEQ multiplex PCR. The sample carries around 150,000 clones, around 90% recorded once. The sequencing input was peripheral blood. These TCRs come from a man between 60 and 70 years old with acute or convalescent COVID-19. CDR3s include the opening cysteine and the closing phenylalanine or tryptophan.

j_call,v_call,cdr3_aa
TRBJ2-7,TRBV4-1,CASSQERGGEQYF
TRBJ2-1,TRBV7-9,CASSLVSGRLNEQFF
TRBJ2-3,TRBV30,CAWSLAGGTDTQYF
TRBJ2-5,TRBV7-7,CASSQGTGWQETQYF
TRBJ1-6,TRBV2,CASIFEAPPLHF
TRBJ1-2,TRBV7-6,CASSLDGRERGYGYTF
TRBJ2-1,TRBV21-1,CASSKAFRTGDNEQFF
TRBJ2-1,TRBV27,CASSPKRGGDEQFF
TRBJ1-5,TRBV5-5,CASSSRGLGSNQPQHF
TRBJ1-3,TRBV19,CASSVQGTANTIYF
TRBJ2-2,TRBV7-3,CASSSGSGELFF
TRBJ1-1,TRBV10-2,CASTQGNTEAFF
TRBJ2-2,TRBV7-2,CASSPRPSGGRDTGELFF
TRBJ1-1,TRBV9,CASSVATGRGTEAFF
TRBJ1-2,TRBV11-2,CASTQGRTAYGYTF
TRBJ2-7,TRBV27,CASSFDWRVEREQYF
TRBJ1-1,TRBV7-8,CASSLDGQPNTEAFF